This T cell receptor (beta chain) originates from a study of control samples from healthy donors and cancer patients. V lost 4 bases to trimming and J lost 2 bases; unmatched junction nucleotides: 10. Germline assignment: CDR1 LNHDA and CDR2 SQIVND (reference sequence). This CDR3 is built from 17 residues. The method was immunoSEQ multiplex PCR; TCRdb's version includes in-frame clones alone and lacks a portion of them. The sample records about 98,000 clones, around 80% being singletons. This TCR came from a woman aged 25 to 39 in good health. Specimen: blood. The V gene is TRBV19, the J gene TRBJ2-1; 8 nucleotides agree with TRBD1. The CDR3 reads CASSRGTGVSAYNEQFF. CDR3 DNA sequence: TGTGCCAGTAGTAGGGGGACAGGTGTTTCGGCCTACAATGAGCAGTTCTTC.